This T cell receptor beta chain was captured by sequencing in a study of blood T cells in healthy people across ages. This CDR3 spans 19 amino acids. V lost 2 bases to trimming and J lost 6 bases; unmatched junction nucleotides: 15. The germline CDR1 and CDR2 sequences are DFQATT and SNEGSKA (reference sequence). With a J-beta primer mix and a sample-barcoded 5' primer, a second PCR ran roughly 6 to 11 cycles. TCRdb independently ran MiXCR on the 5' RACE reads; one entry per CDR3 protein. The data contain over 500,000 distinct CDR3 sequences, over 40% of them seen just once; the ten biggest clones take up about 13%.

Sequencing was performed on blood. The chain combines TRBV20-1 with TRBJ2-4; TRBD2 agrees at 14 bases. This clonotype was obtained from a woman over 75 in good health. This CDR3 is CSARPPGGTSGSRVNIQYF. The CDR3 DNA follows: TGCAGTGCTAGACCTCCGGGTGGGACTAGCGGGAGTCGGGTAAACATTCAGTACTTC.